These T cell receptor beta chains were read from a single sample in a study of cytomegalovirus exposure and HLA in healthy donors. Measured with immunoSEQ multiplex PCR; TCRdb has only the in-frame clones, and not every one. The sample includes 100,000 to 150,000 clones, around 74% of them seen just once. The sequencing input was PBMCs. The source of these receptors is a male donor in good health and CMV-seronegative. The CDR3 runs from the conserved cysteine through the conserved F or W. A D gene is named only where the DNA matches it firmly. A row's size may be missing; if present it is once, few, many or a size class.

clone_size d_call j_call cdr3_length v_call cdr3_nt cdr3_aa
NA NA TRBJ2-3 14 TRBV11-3 TGTGCCAGCAGCCTCCGAGGCGGGTCAGATACGCAGTATTTT CASSLRGGSDTQYF
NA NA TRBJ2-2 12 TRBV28 TGTGCCAGCAGTTTATCCGGGGGGGAGCTGTTTTTT CASSLSGGELFF
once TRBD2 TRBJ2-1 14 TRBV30 TGTGCCTGGAGTGTAAACGGGGGGGTAAATGAGCAGTTCTTC CAWSVNGGVNEQFF
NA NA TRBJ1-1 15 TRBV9 TGTGCCAGCAGCGTAGTCGGGGGGGGGAACACTGAAGCTTTCTTT CASSVVGGGNTEAFF
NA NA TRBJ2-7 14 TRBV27 TGTGCCAGCGGTGTCGGCGGGACCCCCTACGAGCAGTACTTC CASGVGGTPYEQYF
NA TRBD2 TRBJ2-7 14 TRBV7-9 TGTTCCAGCAGCTTAAGCGGGGGCGACTACGAGCAGTACTTC CSSSLSGGDYEQYF
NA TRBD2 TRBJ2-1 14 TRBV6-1 TGTGCCAGCAGTCTTAGCGGGAGTAACAATGAGCAGTTCTTC CASSLSGSNNEQFF
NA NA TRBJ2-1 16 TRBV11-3 TGTGCCAGCAGCTTAGTAAGCGCCTCTTCCTACAATGAGCAGTTCTTC CASSLVSASSYNEQFF
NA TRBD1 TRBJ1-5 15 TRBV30 TGTGCCTGGAGTGTAACAGGGGAACGCAATCAGCCCCAGCATTTT CAWSVTGERNQPQHF
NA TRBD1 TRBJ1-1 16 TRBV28 TGTGCCAGCAGTTTTACGGGACAGGGGGGGAACACTGAAGCTTTCTTT CASSFTGQGGNTEAFF
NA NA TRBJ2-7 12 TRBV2 TGTGCCAGCAGCGGAGGGGTCCACGAGCAGTACTTC CASSGGVHEQYF
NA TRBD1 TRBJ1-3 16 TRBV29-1 TGCAGCGTTGAAGGCTTGGACAGGGGTTATGGAAACACCATATATTTT CSVEGLDRGYGNTIYF
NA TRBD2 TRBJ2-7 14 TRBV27 TGTGCCAGCAGTTGGGGCGGGAGCTCCTACGAGCAGTACTTC CASSWGGSSYEQYF
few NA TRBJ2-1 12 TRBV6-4 TGTGCCAGCAGTTGGGGTGGGGGCGAGCAGTTCTTC CASSWGGGEQFF
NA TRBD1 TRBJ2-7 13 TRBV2 TGTGCCAGCAGAGTGACAGGGGTCAACGAGCAGTACTTC CASRVTGVNEQYF
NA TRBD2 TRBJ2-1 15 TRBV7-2 TGTGCCAGCAGCCCGACTAGCGGGAGGTGGGATGAGCAGTTCTTC CASSPTSGRWDEQFF
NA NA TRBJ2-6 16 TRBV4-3 TGCGCCAGCAGCCAAGATCCCCGGGCTGGGGCCAACGTCCTGACTTTC CASSQDPRAGANVLTF
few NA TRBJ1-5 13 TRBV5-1 TGCGCCAGCAGCCGCGACGGAGGGCAGCCCCAGCATTTT CASSRDGGQPQHF
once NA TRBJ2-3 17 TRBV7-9 TGTGCCAGCAGCTTAGCGGGGGGGCCTCCGGGCAGAGATACGCAGTATTTT CASSLAGGPPGRDTQYF
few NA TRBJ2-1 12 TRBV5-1 TGCGCCAGCAGCCACCGGGACAATGAGCAGTTCTTC CASSHRDNEQFF
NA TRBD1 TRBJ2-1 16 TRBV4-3 TGCGCCAGCAGCCAAGATACGAACAGGGGCTACAATGAGCAGTTCTTC CASSQDTNRGYNEQFF
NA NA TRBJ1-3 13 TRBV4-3 TGCGCCAGCAGCCAAGACGGTGGAAACACCATATATTTT CASSQDGGNTIYF
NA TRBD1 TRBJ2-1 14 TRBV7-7 TGTGCTAGCAAACGGGACAGCTCCTACAATGAGCAGTTCTTC CASKRDSSYNEQFF
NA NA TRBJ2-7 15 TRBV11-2 TGTGCCAGCAGCCCTGCCGGGACACCGGGCTCTGAGCAGTACTTC CASSPAGTPGSEQYF
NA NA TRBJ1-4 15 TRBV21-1 TGTGCCAGCACCCTCCTAGGGGGTTCCGATGAAAAACTGTTTTTT CASTLLGGSDEKLFF
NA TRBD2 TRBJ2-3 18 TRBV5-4 TGTGCCAGCAGCAAGGGACTAGCGGGGGGGCCAGGCACAGATACGCAGTATTTT CASSKGLAGGPGTDTQYF
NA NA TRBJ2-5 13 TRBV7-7 TGTGCTAGCAGCTCAACGACCGGGGGGACCCAGTACTTC CASSSTTGGTQYF
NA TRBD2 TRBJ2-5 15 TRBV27 TGTGCCAGCAGATCGGTAGCGGGAGCAGGGGAGACCCAGTACTTC CASRSVAGAGETQYF
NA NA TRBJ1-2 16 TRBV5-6 TGTGCCAGCAGCTTGGGTCCAGGGGCTCCTGGCTATGGCTACACCTTC CASSLGPGAPGYGYTF
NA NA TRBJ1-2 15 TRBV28 TGTGCCAGCAGTTTGCCTTGGGGGCAGCATGGAGGCTACACCTTC CASSLPWGQHGGYTF
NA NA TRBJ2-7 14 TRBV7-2 TGTGCCAGCAGCTTAAGTATGCGGACCTACGAGCAGTACTTC CASSLSMRTYEQYF
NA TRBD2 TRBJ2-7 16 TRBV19 TGTGCCAGTAGTATGGGGACTAGCTATGGCGTCCTCGAGCAGTACTTC CASSMGTSYGVLEQYF
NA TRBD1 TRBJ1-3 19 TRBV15 TGTGCCACCAGCAGGAAGAATACACCGACAGGGAACTCTGGAAACACCATATATTTT CATSRKNTPTGNSGNTIYF